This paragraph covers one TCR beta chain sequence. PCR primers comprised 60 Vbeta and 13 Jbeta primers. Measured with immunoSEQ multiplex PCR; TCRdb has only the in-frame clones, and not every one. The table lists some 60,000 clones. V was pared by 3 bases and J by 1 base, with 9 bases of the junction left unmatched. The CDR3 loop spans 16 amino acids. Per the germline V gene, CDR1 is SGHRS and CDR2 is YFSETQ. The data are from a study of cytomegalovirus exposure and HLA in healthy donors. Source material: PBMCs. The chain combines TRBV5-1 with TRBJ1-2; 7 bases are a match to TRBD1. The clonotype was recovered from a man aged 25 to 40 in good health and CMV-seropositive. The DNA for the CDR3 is TGCGCCAGCAGCTCACGACAGGGCAACCTTAACTATGGCTACACCTTC. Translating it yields CASSSRQGNLNYGYTF. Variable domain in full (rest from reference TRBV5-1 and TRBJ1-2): KAGVTQTPRYLIKTRGQQVTLSCSPISGHRSVSWYQQTPGQGLQFLFEYFSETQRNKGNFPGRFSGRQFSNSRSEMNVSTLELGDSALYLCASSSRQGNLNYGYTFGSGTRLTVV.